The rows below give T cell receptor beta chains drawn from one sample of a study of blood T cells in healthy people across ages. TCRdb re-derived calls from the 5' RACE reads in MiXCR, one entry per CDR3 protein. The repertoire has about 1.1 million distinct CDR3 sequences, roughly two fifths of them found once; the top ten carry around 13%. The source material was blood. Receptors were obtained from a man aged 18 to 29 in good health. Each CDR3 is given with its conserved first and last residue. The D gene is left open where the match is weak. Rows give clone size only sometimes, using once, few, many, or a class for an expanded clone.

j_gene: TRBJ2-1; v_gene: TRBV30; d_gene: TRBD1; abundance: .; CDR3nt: TGTGCCTGGACGAAGGGGGCGCTCAATGAGCAGTTCTTC; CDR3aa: CAWTKGALNEQFF
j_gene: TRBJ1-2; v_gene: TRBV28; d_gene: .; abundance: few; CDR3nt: TGTGCCAGCAGGTTCCCCGGCGGACTTGGCTACACCTTC; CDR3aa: CASRFPGGLGYTF
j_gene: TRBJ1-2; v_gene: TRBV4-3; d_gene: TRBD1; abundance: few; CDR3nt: TGCGCCAGCAGCCAAGAGAGGACAGGGCTGGAAGGCTACACCTTC; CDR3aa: CASSQERTGLEGYTF
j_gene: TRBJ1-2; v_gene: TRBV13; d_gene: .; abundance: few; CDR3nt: TGTGCCAGCAGCTTAGATCTGGGGCACTATGGCTACACCTTC; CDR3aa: CASSLDLGHYGYTF
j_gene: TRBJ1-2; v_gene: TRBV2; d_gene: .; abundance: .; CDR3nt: TGTGCCAGTACAACAGGGCCTAAGGGCTACACCTTC; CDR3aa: CASTTGPKGYTF
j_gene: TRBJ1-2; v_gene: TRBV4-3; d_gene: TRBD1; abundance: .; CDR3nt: TGCGCCAGCAGCCAACGGGCGGACAGGGGCTATGGCTACACCTTC; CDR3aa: CASSQRADRGYGYTF
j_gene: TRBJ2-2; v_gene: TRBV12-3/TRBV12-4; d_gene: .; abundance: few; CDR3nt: TGTGCCAGCAGGCTCGACTCAAACACCGGGGAGCTGTTTTTT; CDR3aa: CASRLDSNTGELFF
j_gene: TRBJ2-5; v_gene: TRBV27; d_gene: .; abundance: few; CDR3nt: TGTGCCAGCAGTTTATCCTGGATAACTCCCCAAGAGACCCAGTACTTC; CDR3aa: CASSLSWITPQETQYF
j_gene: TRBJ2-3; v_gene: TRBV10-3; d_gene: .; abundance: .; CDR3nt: TGTGCCATCAGCCCCACCTACCTCACAGATACGCAGTATTTT; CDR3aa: CAISPTYLTDTQYF
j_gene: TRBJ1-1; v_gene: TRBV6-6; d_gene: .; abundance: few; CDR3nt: TGTGCCAGCAGTCACGACAGCGCGAACACTGAAGCTTTCTTT; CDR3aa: CASSHDSANTEAFF
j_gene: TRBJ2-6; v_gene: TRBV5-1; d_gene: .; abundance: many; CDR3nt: TGTGCCAGCAGCTTACAAGGATCTGGGGCCAACGTCCTGACTTTC; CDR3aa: CASSLQGSGANVLTF
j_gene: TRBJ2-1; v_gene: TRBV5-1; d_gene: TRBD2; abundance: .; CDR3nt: TGCGCCAGCCAAGAGCGGGGCCTGTACAATGAGCAGTTCTTC; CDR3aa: CASQERGLYNEQFF
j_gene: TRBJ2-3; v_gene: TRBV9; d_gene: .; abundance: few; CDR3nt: TGTGCCAGCAGCGAACGGTCGGATACGCAGTATTTT; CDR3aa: CASSERSDTQYF
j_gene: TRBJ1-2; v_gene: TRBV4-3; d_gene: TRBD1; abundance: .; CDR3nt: TGCGCCAGCAGCCAAGATTCACAGGGGGCGCATCCCTATGGCTACACCTTC; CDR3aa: CASSQDSQGAHPYGYTF
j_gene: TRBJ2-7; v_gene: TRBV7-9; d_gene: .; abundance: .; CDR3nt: TGTGCCAGCAGCTTTGGGACCGCTCGTTCCTACGAGCAGTACTTC; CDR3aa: CASSFGTARSYEQYF
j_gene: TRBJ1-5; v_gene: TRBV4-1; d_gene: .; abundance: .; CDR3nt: TGCGCCAGCAGCCAAGGGGATTACGGCAATCAGCCCCAGCATTTT; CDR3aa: CASSQGDYGNQPQHF
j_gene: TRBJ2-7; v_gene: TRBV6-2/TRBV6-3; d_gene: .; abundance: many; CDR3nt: TGTGCCAGCAGTTACACACAAACTTACGAGCAGTACTTC; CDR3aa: CASSYTQTYEQYF
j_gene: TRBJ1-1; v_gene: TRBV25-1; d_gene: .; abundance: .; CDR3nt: TGTGCCAGCAGTGCCTTAACAAACACTGAAGCTTTCTTT; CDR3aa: CASSALTNTEAFF
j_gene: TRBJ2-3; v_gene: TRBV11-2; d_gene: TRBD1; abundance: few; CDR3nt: TGTGCCAGCAGCTCCTGGACAGGGGCAGATACGCAGTATTTT; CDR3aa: CASSSWTGADTQYF
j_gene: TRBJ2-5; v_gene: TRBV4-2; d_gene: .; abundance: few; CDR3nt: TGTGCCAGCAGCCAACCCTTGGGGGAGACCCAGTACTTC; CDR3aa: CASSQPLGETQYF
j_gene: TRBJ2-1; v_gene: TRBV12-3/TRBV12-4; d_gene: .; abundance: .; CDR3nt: TGTGCCAGCAGTGGGGTCCCGGTCTCAGCCTACAATGAGCAGTTCTTC; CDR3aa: CASSGVPVSAYNEQFF
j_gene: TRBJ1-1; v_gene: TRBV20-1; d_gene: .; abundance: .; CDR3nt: TGCAGTGCAGCCCCGGAGTTGAACACTGAAGCTTTCTTT; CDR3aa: CSAAPELNTEAFF